These 30 T cell receptor beta chains were all obtained from the same sample, sequenced in a study of T cells in Graves' hyperthyroidism and ophthalmopathy. TCR beta CDR3 sequences were amplified from RNA transcripts. HTBI primers drove first-round RT-PCR of the TCR CDR3. TCRdb itself ran the multiplex PCR reads through MiXCR, one entry per CDR3 protein. The repertoire holds 200,000 to 250,000 distinct CDR3 sequences, 17% seen once, with roughly 50% in the top ten. Sequencing input: blood. These receptor sequences come from a middle-aged man with Graves' hyperthyroidism.

This clonotype was seen at least ten times. The rearrangement uses TRBV20-1 and TRBJ2-3; 9 bases map to TRBD2. Looked up from germline, CDR1 is DFQATT and CDR2 is SNEGSKA (reference sequence). V gave up 3 bases and J gave up 5 bases; unmatched junction bases: 6. This CDR3 has 14 amino acids. The CDR3 loop reads CSARDQTSGDTQYF. The CDR3 DNA sequence: TGCAGTGCTAGGGACCAGACTAGCGGAGATACGCAGTATTTT.

A few counts support this clonotype. V and J are TRBV5-1 and TRBJ2-2; 7 nucleotides line up with TRBD1. Germline loops: CDR1 SGHRS, CDR2 YFSETQ. The CDR3 consists of 15 residues. The trim removed 4 bases at V and 5 bases at J, leaving 8 bases unmatched. The chain's CDR3 is CASSQSDRWTGELFF. The CDR3 coding sequence is TGCGCCAGCAGCCAATCGGACAGGTGGACCGGGGAGCTGTTTTTT.

Points on this clonotype: Given a much more abundant clone one base away, this may be a read error. The chain couples TRBV6-1 to TRBJ1-5; 7 nucleotides align to TRBD1. This CDR3 comprises 16 residues. J lost 4 bases, V lost 6 bases, and 12 bases had no gene match. From germline, CDR1 is MNHNS and CDR2 SASEGT. This CDR3 is CASSPTETGSNQPQHF. Here the CDR3 DNA reads TGTGCCAGCAGCCCAACCGAGACAGGGAGTAATCAGCCCCAGCATTTT.

This clonotype was counted at least ten times. This chain links TRBV5-1 with TRBJ1-2, with 8 bases identical to TRBD1. This CDR3 region has 15 residues. V lost 0 bases to trimming and J lost 7 bases; unmatched junction nucleotides: 8. CDR1 is SGHRS, CDR2 YFSETQ, per germline. CDR3 in amino acids: CASSLAQGASSGYTF. In DNA form, the CDR3 reads TGCGCCAGCAGCTTGGCCCAGGGGGCGAGTAGTGGCTACACCTTC.

The table lists this clonotype with a few counts. A much bigger clone sits one base away, suggesting this may be a read error. The rearrangement links TRBV28 to TRBJ2-7; possibly TRBD2 for D (6 bases). CDR1 and CDR2 from the germline V gene are MDHEN and SYDVKM. V lost 2 bases to trimming and J lost 3 bases, with 17 bases between them. There are 16 residues in the CDR3. As DNA, the CDR3 is TGTGCCAGCAGTTTAGATGGGGAGACGGGGGACTACGAGCAGTACTTC. This codes for CASSLDGETGDYEQYF.

Many counts were recorded for this clonotype. In DNA, the CDR3 is TGCAGTGCTGGCGACAGGGGGCGTCAAGAGACCCAGTACTTC. It codes for CSAGDRGRQETQYF. The chain uses TRBV20-1 and TRBJ2-5; 10 nucleotides line up with TRBD1. The CDR3 has 14 amino acids. The ends lost 5 bases at V and 2 bases at J; junction bases unmatched: 5. From germline, CDR1 is DFQATT and CDR2 SNEGSKA (reference sequence).

This clonotype has ten or more counts. The chain recombines TRBV28 with TRBJ2-5; 11 positions match TRBD1. This CDR3 contains 15 residues. CDR1 and CDR2 from the germline V gene are MDHEN and SYDVKM. V gave up 4 bases and J gave up 4 bases; unmatched junction bases: 5. Here the CDR3 DNA reads TGTGCCAGCAGTTCATCCGGGACAGGGGGAGAGACCCAGTACTTC. It is translated as CASSSSGTGGETQYF.

This clonotype was found many times. This chain links TRBV28 with TRBJ1-5, with TRBD1 matching 7 bases. With 7 bases clipped from V and 3 bases from J, the junction kept 6 bases outside the gene matches. Per germline, CDR1 MDHEN and CDR2 SYDVKM. This CDR3 contains 14 residues. The CDR3 is CASTPGQLNQPQHF. For the CDR3, the DNA is TGTGCCAGCACCCCGGGACAGCTCAATCAGCCCCAGCATTTT. The full variable domain, rest sourced from reference TRBV28 and TRBJ1-5, is DVKVTQSSRYLVKRTGEKVFLECVQDMDHENMFWYRQDPGLGLRLIYFSYDVKMKEKGDIPEGYSVSREKKERFSLILESASTNQTSMYLCASTPGQLNQPQHFGDGTRLSIL.

This clonotype has ten or more counts. CDR3 nucleotide sequence: TGCAGTGCTAGAGTTCTAACTAGACCTACGGGTAATGAGCAGTTCTTC. Amino acids: CSARVLTRPTGNEQFF. The V and J genes are TRBV20-1 and TRBJ2-1; D is perhaps TRBD2 (5 bases). Trimming left V 1 base short and J 7 bases short, with 20 bases between. The CDR3 is 16 residues long. Germline V gene data show CDR1 as DFQATT and CDR2 as SNEGSKA (reference sequence).

This clonotype was found many times. This chain uses TRBV20-1 with TRBJ2-7, with D possibly TRBD2 on 5 matching bases. Trimming removed 6 bases at V and 3 bases at J, with 18 bases between. The CDR3 has 14 amino acids. The germline gives CDR1 DFQATT, CDR2 SNEGSKA (reference sequence). The chain's CDR3 is CSADPIESGYEQYF. Written as DNA, the CDR3 is TGCAGTGCCGACCCCATTGAGAGCGGCTACGAGCAGTACTTC.

This chain uses TRBV6-4 with TRBJ2-2, with 12 nucleotides matching TRBD2. The germline CDR1 and CDR2 sequences are MRHNA and SNTAGT. V gave up 7 bases and J gave up 5 bases; unmatched junction bases: 5. The CDR3 consists of 15 residues. The DNA of the CDR3 is TGTGCCAGCAAAAGACTAGCGGGAGCTACCGGGGAGCTGTTTTTT. Its translation is CASKRLAGATGELFF.

The chain links TRBV14 to TRBJ2-5; D is unresolved. Per germline, CDR1 SGHDN and CDR2 FVKESK. V was pared by 0 bases and J by 6 bases, with 11 bases between. The CDR3 length is 14 residues. The CDR3 coding sequence is TGTGCCAGCAGCCAAGATCACAGCTGGCAGACCCAGTACTTC. This gives the protein CASSQDHSWQTQYF.

This clonotype showed up many times. The genes are TRBV28 and TRBJ2-5, with D uncertain. The CDR3 is made up of 14 amino acids. Trimming removed 3 bases at V and 3 bases at J, with 11 bases between. Per the germline V gene, CDR1 is MDHEN and CDR2 is SYDVKM. The CDR3 DNA follows: TGTGCCAGCAGTTTGTCTGGGGTGGAAGAGACCCAGTACTTC. Its protein is CASSLSGVEETQYF.

This clonotype was detected many times. V is TRBV6-1 and J is TRBJ2-3; TRBD2 aligns across 14 bases. This CDR3 is built from 16 residues. J was trimmed by 7 bases and V by 5 bases; bases with no gene match: 8. Germline-derived CDR1 and CDR2 are MNHNS and SASEGT. The CDR3 is CASSPPGLAGENTQYF. DNA for the CDR3: TGTGCCAGCAGTCCCCCGGGACTAGCGGGAGAAAATACGCAGTATTTT.

This clonotype was found a few times. V is TRBV9 and J is TRBJ2-3; 8 nucleotides line up with TRBD2. Germline assignment: CDR1 SGDLS and CDR2 YYNGEE. The CDR3 length is 16 residues. V shed 4 bases, J shed 1 base, and the junction held 8 bases outside the gene matches. The CDR3 spells CASSPEAGVGTDTQYF. CDR3 DNA: TGTGCCAGCAGCCCAGAAGCGGGAGTGGGCACAGATACGCAGTATTTT. Full variable domain (outside the CDR3, taken from reference TRBV9 and TRBJ2-3): DSGVTQTPKHLITATGQRVTLRCSPRSGDLSVYWYQQSLDQGLQFLIQYYNGEERAKGNILERFSAQQFPDLHSELNLSSLELGDSALYFCASSPEAGVGTDTQYFGPGTRLTVL.

CDR3 bases: TGTGCCAGCAGCTTCCTAGCGGGAGGGAAAGAGACCCAGTACTTC. This gives the protein CASSFLAGGKETQYF. The V gene is TRBV7-2, the J gene TRBJ2-5, with 12 positions matching TRBD2. The CDR3 sequence is 15 residues long. The V segment lost 3 bases and the J segment 3 bases; nucleotides outside the gene matches: 2. CDR1 is SGHTA and CDR2 is FQGNSA in the germline V gene.

This clonotype appeared many times. V gene TRBV2 combines with J gene TRBJ2-3; D could derive from TRBD1 or TRBD2 (6 bases each). Germline V CDR1 and CDR2: SNHLY, FYNNEI. The length of the CDR3 is 13 residues. V gave up 4 bases and J gave up 6 bases, with 11 bases separating them. The CDR3: CASSARGGDTQYF. The DNA of the CDR3 is TGTGCCAGCAGTGCCAGAGGGGGGGATACGCAGTATTTT.

A few counts support this clonotype. The rearrangement joins TRBV24-1 to TRBJ2-2; the D gene is possibly TRBD1 (6 bases). Trimming pared 6 bases from V and 1 base from J, leaving 11 bases between. In germline, CDR1 is KGHDR, CDR2 SFDVKD. The CDR3 loop spans 15 amino acids. DNA of the CDR3: TGTGCCACCAGTAAACAGGGTCAGAACACCGGGGAGCTGTTTTTT. It yields the protein CATSKQGQNTGELFF.

The rearrangement uses TRBV11-1 and TRBJ2-7; 11 nucleotides match TRBD2. In germline, CDR1 is SGHAT, CDR2 FQDESV (reference sequence). V trimming: 5 bases; J trimming: 5 bases; junction bases outside the gene matches: 17. The CDR3 length is 18 residues. DNA of the CDR3: TGTGCCAGCAGCGATAAACGGACTAGCGGGCTTATATCCGACGAGCAGTACTTC. Encoded protein: CASSDKRTSGLISDEQYF.

This clonotype appeared many times. This sequence joins TRBV30 and TRBJ2-5, with TRBD2 as a possible D gene (6 bases). Germline loops: CDR1 GTSNPN, CDR2 SVGIG (reference sequence). The CDR3 runs to 14 residues. V lost 0 bases and J lost 7, with 15 bases in between. CDR3 nucleotides: TGTGCCTGGAGTGTACTGGCGGGGTCCGGGACCCAGTACTTC. It translates to CAWSVLAGSGTQYF.

This clonotype was recorded only once. This chain joins TRBV20-1 and TRBJ2-1; 10 bases fit TRBD2. V lost 5 bases to trimming and J lost 0 bases; unmatched junction nucleotides: 7. Germline V lookup: CDR1 DFQATT, CDR2 SNEGSKA (reference sequence). This CDR3 comprises 16 residues. CDR3 coding DNA: TGCAGTGCTTTAGCGGGAGGTCCGAGCTCCTACAATGAGCAGTTCTTC. Translation gives CSALAGGPSSYNEQFF.

This chain uses TRBV13 with TRBJ2-5; 9 bases fit TRBD1. The germline gives CDR1 PRHDT, CDR2 FYEKMQ (reference sequence). The length of the CDR3 is 16 residues. Trimming at V came to 3 bases and at J to 5 bases, leaving 10 bases not matched to a gene. For the CDR3, the DNA is TGTGCCAGCAGCTTCAGTACAGGGGGCGGGTTGGAGACCCAGTACTTC. Translation gives CASSFSTGGGLETQYF.

This clonotype came up many times. The V gene is TRBV30, the J gene TRBJ2-1; 13 positions agree with TRBD2. Losses at the gene ends were 3 bases for V and 7 bases for J; bases not matched to a gene: 15. This CDR3 spans 18 amino acids. Germline CDR1 reads GTSNPN; CDR2 reads SVGIG (reference sequence). The CDR3 sequence: CAWRRGLRRTSGRNEQFF. The CDR3 DNA reads TGTGCCTGGAGGAGGGGTCTTCGAAGGACTAGCGGGAGAAATGAGCAGTTCTTC.

This clonotype was detected a few times. CDR3 DNA: TGCGCCAGCAGCCAAAGGGGTATAACAGGGCCAAATAATTCACCCCTCCACTTT. Amino acid sequence: CASSQRGITGPNNSPLHF. This sequence joins TRBV4-1 and TRBJ1-6; maybe TRBD1 (6 bases). The V gene lost 2 bases and the J gene lost 5 bases, with 19 bases spanning the gap. This CDR3 has 18 amino acids. CDR1 is MGHRA and CDR2 is YSYEKL in the germline V gene.

This clonotype has ten or more counts. The V call is TRBV28, the J call TRBJ1-1; D gene ambiguous. Germline CDR1 and CDR2: MDHEN and SYDVKM. Between the trimmed V and J ends, which lost 2 bases and 11 bases, there was a span of 15 bases. The CDR3 extends over 13 amino acids. Here the CDR3 reads CASSLMGSSRAFF. The CDR3 nucleotides read TGTGCCAGCAGTTTAATGGGGTCTTCTCGGGCTTTCTTT.

Many counts were recorded for this clonotype. This chain connects TRBV20-1 to TRBJ2-1; maybe TRBD1 (6 bases). Trimming cost V 6 bases and J 2 bases, with 14 bases left between them. CDR3 length: 14 amino acids. Germline loops: CDR1 DFQATT, CDR2 SNEGSKA (reference sequence). CDR3 region: CSAQRQAPYNEQFF. CDR3 coding DNA: TGCAGTGCCCAGAGACAGGCTCCCTACAATGAGCAGTTCTTC.

This chain links TRBV28 with TRBJ2-1, with 9 bases fitting TRBD2. Germline assignment: CDR1 MDHEN and CDR2 SYDVKM. The CDR3 is 17 residues long. J was trimmed by 2 bases and V by 5 bases; bases with no gene match: 10. The CDR3 spells CASSPGEGGRAYNEQFF. The DNA for the CDR3 is TGTGCCAGCAGTCCTGGGGAGGGCGGGAGGGCCTACAATGAGCAGTTCTTC.

The chain employs TRBV20-1 and TRBJ1-4, with 8 bases identical to TRBD1. CDR1 is DFQATT, CDR2 SNEGSKA, per germline (reference sequence). The CDR3 runs to 14 residues. V dropped 6 bases and J dropped 6; count of bases not matched to a gene: 9. The CDR3 sequence: CSADRRGRDEKLFF. CDR3 sequence (DNA): TGCAGTGCAGACCGCAGGGGGCGGGATGAAAAACTGTTTTTT.

The rearrangement uses TRBV6-2 or TRBV6-3 and TRBJ2-7; no clear D gene. The ends were cut back, 2 bases at V and 9 bases at J, with 11 bases in the middle. Germline CDR1 and CDR2: MNHEY and SVGEGT. This CDR3 is 12 amino acids long. CDR3 DNA: TGTGCCAGCAGTTACGATTCGTTCGGGCAGTACTTC. It codes for CASSYDSFGQYF.

This clonotype was counted at least ten times. The chain carries TRBV18 and TRBJ2-1; D not resolved. Germline CDR1 reads KGHSH; CDR2 reads LQKENI. The CDR3 runs to 18 residues. Trimming stripped 0 bases from V and 0 bases from J, with 15 bases between. CDR3 DNA sequence: TGTGCCAGCTCACCACCGGTGGGAACAGCCCACTCCTACAATGAGCAGTTCTTC. Encoded protein: CASSPPVGTAHSYNEQFF.